The clone carrying this T cell receptor beta chain has a handful of counts. No antigen is known for it. Trimming took off 0 bases at V and 5 bases at J, with 9 bases between the two ends. In germline, CDR1 is MDHEN, CDR2 SYDVKM. The CDR3 consists of 14 residues. The sample belongs to a study of T cell repertoires in cytomegalovirus infection. One entry per CDR3 protein results from TCRdb running MiXCR on the reads. The table has about 27,000 distinct CDR3 sequences, roughly a fifth seen once. Specimen: CD8+ T cells from cultured PBMCs, collected from culture after CMV antigen stimulation. The clonotype originates from a human donor in good health (CMV status not recorded). Some clones in this sample may be carry-over from other donors' samples. The chain is built from TRBV28 and TRBJ2-3; D may be TRBD2 (6 bases). The CDR3 is CASSLWQGGDTQYF. The DNA of the CDR3 is TGTGCCAGCAGTTTATGGCAGGGAGGAGATACGCAGTATTTT. Together with reference TRBV28 and TRBJ2-3, the CDR3 gives the full variable domain: DVKVTQSSRYLVKRTGEKVFLECVQDMDHENMFWYRQDPGLGLRLIYFSYDVKMKEKGDIPEGYSVSREKKERFSLILESASTNQTSMYLCASSLWQGGDTQYFGPGTRLTVL.